The rows below give T cell receptor beta chains drawn from one sample of a study of CD8 T cells in ankylosing spondylitis. TCRdb re-called the 5' RACE reads through MiXCR, storing one row per CDR3 protein. The repertoire consists of some 250,000 distinct CDR3 sequences, with more than 20% occurring once and the leading ten covering 0.5% to 0.65%. Sample: blood, either unsorted or a sorted T cell fraction (not recorded which). These receptors were collected from a male donor with ankylosing spondylitis or in good health (not recorded which). Each CDR3 is given with its conserved first and last residue. The order of the fields is D gene, J gene, clone size, V gene, CDR3 DNA, CDR3 protein. The D gene is left open where the match is weak. A row's size may be missing; if present it is once, few, many or a size class.

D: -
J: TRBJ1-1
size: -
V: TRBV29-1
DNA: TGCAGCGTTCTCACAGGGCGGGAAGCTTTCTTT
CDR3: CSVLTGREAFF

D: TRBD2
J: TRBJ2-2
size: many
V: TRBV7-2
DNA: TGTGCCAGCAGCCCCCGGGTAGCGGGGGCGCGAACCGGGGAGCTGTTTTTT
CDR3: CASSPRVAGARTGELFF

D: -
J: TRBJ1-1
size: many
V: TRBV12-3/TRBV12-4
DNA: TGTGCCAGCAGTTTAGGTCGGATGAACACTGAAGCTTTCTTT
CDR3: CASSLGRMNTEAFF

D: -
J: TRBJ1-1
size: many
V: TRBV20-1
DNA: TGCAGACTCCACGGGCCAATGAACACTGAAGCTTTCTTT
CDR3: CRLHGPMNTEAFF

D: TRBD1
J: TRBJ2-7
size: few
V: TRBV29-1
DNA: TGCAGCTTCCCGCTGGACAGGGGCCAGCACGAGCAGTACTTC
CDR3: CSFPLDRGQHEQYF

D: -
J: TRBJ2-7
size: few
V: TRBV24-1
DNA: TGTGCCACCAGTGATGGGACAATAGGCGTGGACGAGCAGTACTTC
CDR3: CATSDGTIGVDEQYF

D: TRBD1
J: TRBJ2-7
size: -
V: TRBV6-1
DNA: TGTGCCAGCACCGGGACAGGGCCAGCCTACGAGCAGTACTTC
CDR3: CASTGTGPAYEQYF

D: -
J: TRBJ2-1
size: -
V: TRBV20-1
DNA: TGCAGTGCTACCAGCCCCTCCTACAATGAGCAGTTCTTC
CDR3: CSATSPSYNEQFF

D: -
J: TRBJ2-3
size: many
V: TRBV20-1
DNA: TGCAGTGCTGGGGACCACCGGGATACGCAGTATTTT
CDR3: CSAGDHRDTQYF

D: -
J: TRBJ2-5
size: many
V: TRBV7-9
DNA: TGTGCCAGCAGCTTAGCAGGGCTGGGGCGCCAAGAGACCCAGTACTTC
CDR3: CASSLAGLGRQETQYF

D: TRBD1
J: TRBJ2-7
size: many
V: TRBV20-1
DNA: TGCAGTGCTAGAGTGGGGAACAGGGGCCCCTACGAGCAGTACTTC
CDR3: CSARVGNRGPYEQYF

D: -
J: TRBJ2-1
size: -
V: TRBV29-1
DNA: TGCAGTTTTACCGGACTGTTATATGGGAATGAGCAGTTCTTC
CDR3: CSFTGLLYGNEQFF

D: -
J: TRBJ1-2
size: many
V: TRBV2
DNA: TGTGCCAGCAGTGAATTCGTCGGTGTAGGCTATGGCTACACCTTC
CDR3: CASSEFVGVGYGYTF

D: -
J: TRBJ1-1
size: -
V: TRBV12-3/TRBV12-4
DNA: TGTGCCAGCAGTTCGGTCGGGGCGAACACTGAAGCTTTCTTT
CDR3: CASSSVGANTEAFF

D: TRBD2
J: TRBJ2-3
size: many
V: TRBV12-3/TRBV12-4
DNA: TGTGCCAGCAGTTTCGGGGCTAGCGGGGGGAGTAATACGCAGTATTTT
CDR3: CASSFGASGGSNTQYF

D: TRBD1
J: TRBJ2-3
size: -
V: TRBV10-1
DNA: TGCGCCAGCAGCGACCTTACCGGGACAGGCACAGATACGCAGTATTTT
CDR3: CASSDLTGTGTDTQYF

D: -
J: TRBJ2-5
size: -
V: TRBV2
DNA: TGTGCCAGCGGGGGGTCGGGTAAAGAGACCCAGTACTTC
CDR3: CASGGSGKETQYF

D: -
J: TRBJ2-3
size: few
V: TRBV7-2
DNA: TGTGCCAGCAGCCCAAGCTCCTATACGCAGTATTTT
CDR3: CASSPSSYTQYF

D: TRBD1
J: TRBJ2-1
size: many
V: TRBV20-1
DNA: TGCAGTGCTCCAGCGTCAGGGGGCGGACCTAATGAGCAGTTCTTC
CDR3: CSAPASGGGPNEQFF

D: TRBD2
J: TRBJ2-7
size: once
V: TRBV12-3/TRBV12-4
DNA: TGTGCCAGCACTTTTGGGCTAGCGGGGAACGAGCAGTACTTC
CDR3: CASTFGLAGNEQYF

D: TRBD1
J: TRBJ2-5
size: many
V: TRBV11-2
DNA: TGTGCCAGCAGCTTAGTCCGGACAGGGCAAGAGACCCAGTACTTC
CDR3: CASSLVRTGQETQYF

D: -
J: TRBJ1-5
size: few
V: TRBV19
DNA: TGTGCCAGTAGTACCGCCCTCGCTGGTGTCGGTCAGCCCCAGCATTTT
CDR3: CASSTALAGVGQPQHF

D: TRBD2
J: TRBJ2-1
size: -
V: TRBV29-1
DNA: TGCAGCGTTGGGCGGACTAGCGGGGGACGGAATGAGCAGTTCTTC
CDR3: CSVGRTSGGRNEQFF

D: -
J: TRBJ2-1
size: -
V: TRBV29-1
DNA: TGCAGCGTTGAAGATTTCATGGGGCAGTTCTTC
CDR3: CSVEDFMGQFF

D: TRBD2
J: TRBJ2-3
size: -
V: TRBV11-1
DNA: TGTGCCAGCAGCTTTTTAGCGGGGATGACAGATACGCAGTATTTT
CDR3: CASSFLAGMTDTQYF

D: -
J: TRBJ1-2
size: many
V: TRBV20-1
DNA: TGCAGTGCCACACAGTCGGGCTATGGCTACACCTTC
CDR3: CSATQSGYGYTF

D: -
J: TRBJ2-7
size: -
V: TRBV20-1
DNA: TGCAGTGCTAGGGGGGCAGAAAACTCCTACGAGCAGTACTTC
CDR3: CSARGAENSYEQYF

D: TRBD2
J: TRBJ2-3
size: few
V: TRBV29-1
DNA: TGCAGCGTTTCGGGGGGTGGAGATACGCAGTATTTT
CDR3: CSVSGGGDTQYF

D: -
J: TRBJ2-5
size: -
V: TRBV15
DNA: TGTGCCACCAGTCCGGAGGGGGGCCAAGAGACCCAGTACTTC
CDR3: CATSPEGGQETQYF

D: -
J: TRBJ2-1
size: -
V: TRBV4-1
DNA: TGCGCCAGCAGCCAAGAATACGGGTTCCTCCCTTTCTTC
CDR3: CASSQEYGFLPFF

D: TRBD1
J: TRBJ2-7
size: few
V: TRBV10-3
DNA: TGTGCCATCAGTATCACGGGACAGGGGTTGCACGAGCAGTACTTC
CDR3: CAISITGQGLHEQYF

D: TRBD2
J: TRBJ2-7
size: -
V: TRBV28
DNA: TGTGCCAGCAGTTTAGGGGTAGGGAGGGACGAGCAGTACTTC
CDR3: CASSLGVGRDEQYF

D: -
J: TRBJ2-5
size: -
V: TRBV12-3/TRBV12-4
DNA: TGTGCCAGCAGTCTACTTACCTCCTCCATCTGGGAGACCCAGTACTTC
CDR3: CASSLLTSSIWETQYF

D: TRBD1
J: TRBJ2-7
size: many
V: TRBV20-1
DNA: TGCAGTGCCGATGACAGGGGAGGACGCTACGAGCAGTACTTC
CDR3: CSADDRGGRYEQYF